Each of the 4 T cell receptor beta chains below was sequenced from the same sample in a study of T cells in Graves' hyperthyroidism and ophthalmopathy. RNA transcripts provided the source from which TCR beta CDR3 regions were amplified. A first-round RT-PCR of the TCR CDR3 used the HTBI primer set. TCRdb reprocessed the multiplex PCR reads with MiXCR, giving one entry per CDR3 protein. Of a few hundred thousand distinct CDR3 sequences in the sample, roughly 50% are singletons; the top ten hold 7.5% to 8.5%. The sequencing input was peripheral blood or thyroid tissue (not recorded which). The receptors originated from a woman under 30 with Graves' hyperthyroidism.

The chain is built from TRBV14 and TRBJ1-2; D not resolved. This CDR3 region has 15 residues. Germline assignment: CDR1 SGHDN and CDR2 FVKESK. V shed 1 base and J shed 2 bases, with 11 bases lying between them. The CDR3 spells CASSQGDGRNYGYTF. The CDR3 bases are TGTGCCAGCAGCCAAGGCGACGGACGCAACTATGGCTACACCTTC.

V usage is TRBV7-3 and J usage is TRBJ2-5, with D possibly TRBD1 on 6 matching bases. This CDR3 has 16 residues. CDR1 SGHTA and CDR2 FQGTGA come from the germline V gene. The V and J ends lost 1 base and 2 bases respectively, with 14 bases between them. DNA of the CDR3: TGTGCCAGCAGCTTAATAGGGCAAGGACAGCAAGAGACCCAGTACTTC. Its protein product is CASSLIGQGQQETQYF.

The chain combines TRBV18 with TRBJ2-5, with D possibly being TRBD1 (5 bases). This CDR3 has 13 amino acids. Germline V lookup: CDR1 KGHSH, CDR2 LQKENI. The ends were cut back, 5 bases at V and 5 bases at J, with 12 bases in the middle. The CDR3 is CASSSGNLETQYF. CDR3 DNA: TGTGCCAGCTCATCAGGGAATTTGGAGACCCAGTACTTC.

This clonotype was detected many times. V usage is TRBV2 and J usage is TRBJ1-2, with D possibly being TRBD1 (6 bases). The germline gives CDR1 SNHLY, CDR2 FYNNEI. This CDR3 comprises 15 residues. V lost 2 bases and J lost 4, with 14 bases in between. CDR3 amino acids: CASSELGATSYGYTF. CDR3 DNA: TGTGCCAGCAGTGAATTGGGGGCGACTTCCTATGGCTACACCTTC.